These 21 T cell receptor beta chains were all obtained from the same sample, sequenced in a study of T cell responses to AZD1222 COVID-19 vaccine. Using immunoSEQ multiplex PCR, the repertoire was profiled, and TCRdb retains in-frame clones only, with some absent. The sample contains 95,000 to 150,000 clones, roughly 92% of which appear only once. Specimen: peripheral blood, collected on day 0 of AZD1222 vaccination. All receptors derive from an adult in good health.

This chain joins TRBV12-3 or TRBV12-4 and TRBJ2-7, with no clear D. The CDR3 contains 13 residues. The germline V and J ends were trimmed by 5 bases and 5 bases, with 13 bases remaining between them. The CDR3 reads CASSQYTRHEQYF. The CDR3 DNA is TGTGCCAGCAGTCAATACACCCGCCACGAGCAGTACTTC.

This clone came up once. This chain links TRBV5-4 with TRBJ2-5; the D is unclear. Germline CDR1 is SGHNT and CDR2 is YYREEE (reference sequence). The CDR3 runs 11 residues. V was cut by 2 bases and J by 1 base, with 0 bases left in between. The CDR3 DNA is TGTGCCAGCAGCTTCCAAGAGACCCAGTACTTC. This sequence encodes CASSFQETQYF. The full variable domain, rest sourced from reference TRBV5-4 and TRBJ2-5, is ETGVTQSPTHLIKTRGQQVTLRCSSQSGHNTVSWYQQALGQGPQFIFQYYREEENGRGNFPPRFSGLQFPNYSSELNVNALELDDSALYLCASSFQETQYFGPGTRLLVL.

The genes are TRBV19 and TRBJ1-5; TRBD1 agrees at 10 bases. Germline CDR1 LNHDA, CDR2 SQIVND (reference sequence). V shed 2 bases and J 2 bases; nucleotides not matched to a gene: 3. The CDR3 consists of 16 residues. The CDR3 DNA follows: TGTGCCAGTAGTATACCCGGGACAGGGGGCAATCAGCCCCAGCATTTT. Encoded protein: CASSIPGTGGNQPQHF. Full variable domain (remainder filled in from reference TRBV19 and TRBJ1-5): DGGITQSPKYLFRKEGQNVTLSCEQNLNHDAMYWYRQDPGQGLRLIYYSQIVNDFQKGDIAEGYSVSREKKESFPLTVTSAQKNPTAFYLCASSIPGTGGNQPQHFGDGTRLSIL.

The chain is built from TRBV30 and TRBJ1-2, with D hard to call. V was pared by 4 bases and J by 2 bases, with 17 bases between. The CDR3 has 15 amino acids. CDR1 GTSNPN and CDR2 SVGIG come from the germline V gene (reference sequence). Written as DNA, the CDR3 is TGTGCCTGGATTAGGGCACCCCCTAGAAACTATGGCTACACCTTC. The encoded protein is CAWIRAPPRNYGYTF.

This clone was seen only once. V usage is TRBV5-1 and J usage is TRBJ1-5, with unresolved D. CDR3 length: 13 amino acids. CDR1 SGHRS and CDR2 YFSETQ come from the germline V gene. Trimming removed 1 base from V and 5 bases from J, with 7 bases in between. The CDR3 reads CASSLNGDQPQHF. CDR3 nucleotides: TGCGCCAGCAGCTTGAACGGGGATCAGCCCCAGCATTTT. The full variable domain, completed using reference TRBV5-1 and TRBJ1-5, is KAGVTQTPRYLIKTRGQQVTLSCSPISGHRSVSWYQQTPGQGLQFLFEYFSETQRNKGNFPGRFSGRQFSNSRSEMNVSTLELGDSALYLCASSLNGDQPQHFGDGTRLSIL.

This clone came up once. The V gene is TRBV4-1, the J gene TRBJ2-3, with D maybe TRBD2 (7 bases). The germline gives CDR1 MGHRA, CDR2 YSYEKL. This CDR3 comprises 17 residues. V shed 4 bases and J shed 0 bases, with 17 bases lying between them. Written as DNA, the CDR3 is TGCGCCAGCAGCCCGGGGGGCCCCCCAGGGAGCACAGATACGCAGTATTTT. As protein: CASSPGGPPGSTDTQYF.

The chain recombines TRBV6-1 with TRBJ2-1; tentatively, D is TRBD2 (7 bases). V was shortened by 2 bases and J by 4 bases, with 15 bases between the two germline ends. The CDR3 extends over 16 amino acids. The germline CDR1 and CDR2 sequences are MNHNS and SASEGT. This chain's CDR3 is CASSESGGTGYNEQFF. CDR3 DNA: TGTGCCAGCAGTGAATCGGGGGGCACTGGGTACAATGAGCAGTTCTTC.

The gene calls are TRBV7-2 and TRBJ1-5, with no clear D. CDR1 SGHTA and CDR2 FQGNSA come from the germline V gene. The CDR3 length is 13 residues. V lost 3 bases, J lost 4 bases, and 7 bases lay in between. CDR3 DNA sequence: TGTGCCAGCAGCTTGACGGGAAATCAGCCCCAGCATTTT. Protein sequence: CASSLTGNQPQHF.

This sequence joins TRBV19 and TRBJ2-6, with 7 bases matching TRBD1. V trimming: 9 bases; J trimming: 4 bases; junction bases outside the gene matches: 9. This CDR3 is 15 amino acids long. Germline CDR1 is LNHDA and CDR2 is SQIVND (reference sequence). CDR3 amino acids: CASSAGGFGANVLTF. CDR3 DNA sequence: TGTGCCAGCTCTGCAGGGGGTTTCGGGGCCAACGTCCTGACTTTC.

This chain connects TRBV9 to TRBJ1-5; D call uncertain. This CDR3 has 14 residues. V lost 3 bases and J lost 2, with 9 bases in between. From germline, CDR1 is SGDLS and CDR2 YYNGEE. In DNA, the CDR3 is TGTGCCAGCAGCGCCAGCCAGGGCAATCAGCCCCAGCATTTT. Translated, it gives CASSASQGNQPQHF.

The rearrangement links TRBV27 to TRBJ2-1; the D call may be TRBD1 or TRBD2 (5 bases each). The CDR3 is 15 amino acids. V was shortened by 4 bases and J by 7 bases, with 17 bases between the two germline ends. Germline V gives CDR1 MNHEY, CDR2 SMNVEV (reference sequence). CDR3 region: CASSSPPGTRNEQFF. CDR3 nucleotide sequence: TGTGCCAGCAGTTCTCCACCCGGGACGCGGAATGAGCAGTTCTTC.

This chain joins TRBV7-3 and TRBJ2-2, with 11 bases aligning to TRBD1. V dropped 5 bases and J dropped 8; count of bases not matched to a gene: 7. From germline, CDR1 is SGHTA and CDR2 FQGTGA. The CDR3 is 15 amino acids. CDR3: CASSRGQGAEGELFF. For the CDR3, the DNA is TGTGCCAGCAGCCGAGGACAGGGGGCGGAAGGGGAGCTGTTTTTT.

The genes are TRBV3-1 (or the pseudogene TRBV3-2) and TRBJ2-1, with D possibly being TRBD1 or TRBD2 (6 bases each). The germline gives CDR1 LGHDT, CDR2 YNNKEL (reference sequence). Trimming took 0 bases from V and 6 from J, leaving 18 bases between them. This CDR3 region has 17 residues. For the CDR3, the DNA is TGTGCCAGCAGCCAAGATCCCGGGGGCGCCGGCATCAATGAGCAGTTCTTC. Protein: CASSQDPGGAGINEQFF.

J is TRBJ1-5 and V is TRBV19; a possible D gene is TRBD1 (6 bases). The CDR3 contains 15 residues. The germline V gene has CDR1 LNHDA and CDR2 SQIVND (reference sequence). Trimming removed 3 bases at V and 7 bases at J, with 16 bases between. In nucleotides, the CDR3 is TGTGCCAGTAGTATCGGTACGGGACAATGGCAGCCCCAGCATTTT. It translates to CASSIGTGQWQPQHF.

This chain uses TRBV27 with TRBJ2-6; 7 bases line up with TRBD1. The CDR3 runs to 19 residues. In germline, CDR1 is MNHEY, CDR2 SMNVEV (reference sequence). V was clipped by 4 bases and J by 2 bases; unmatched bases: 14. The CDR3 loop reads CASSSTLTTGLPGANVLTF. The CDR3, as DNA: TGTGCCAGCAGTTCTACCCTCACGACAGGGTTACCTGGGGCCAACGTCCTGACTTTC.

The CDR3 region is CASSYLNSGVDTQYF. CDR3 in DNA: TGTGCCAGCAGTTACCTCAATAGCGGGGTAGATACGCAGTATTTT. The rearrangement links TRBV6-6 to TRBJ2-3; 8 nucleotides agree with TRBD2. The ends lost 2 bases at V and 5 bases at J; junction bases unmatched: 6. CDR3 length: 15 amino acids. Per the germline V gene, CDR1 is MNHNY and CDR2 is SVGAGI (reference sequence).

As concerns this clone: The junction does not match germline at one end; this may be a read error. The J gene is TRBJ2-1, the V gene TRBV7-7, with TRBD1 matching over 7 bases. This CDR3 is 15 amino acids long. Germline-derived CDR1 and CDR2 are SSHAT and FNYEAQ (reference sequence). CDR3 coding DNA: TGTGCTAGCAGCTTAGGGCAGGGGGTTCAGAATGAGCAGTTCTTC. As protein: CASSLGQGVQNEQFF.

The rearrangement uses TRBV9 and TRBJ1-4; D unresolved. The germline V and J ends were trimmed by 3 bases and 8 bases, with 8 bases remaining between them. This CDR3 contains 12 residues. CDR1 is SGDLS and CDR2 is YYNGEE in the germline V gene. The CDR3 nucleotides are TGTGCCAGCAGCGCTCCCGGAGAAAAACTGTTTTTT. Translation gives CASSAPGEKLFF.

The chain combines TRBV7-2 with TRBJ1-6; D is uncertain. The CDR3 covers 12 residues. Per the germline V gene, CDR1 is SGHTA and CDR2 is FQGNSA. The germline V and J ends were trimmed by 2 bases and 5 bases, with 1 base remaining between them. This chain's CDR3 is CASSLNNSPLHF. CDR3 nucleotides: TGTGCCAGCAGCTTAAATAATTCACCCCTCCACTTT.

The V and J genes are TRBV11-2 and TRBJ2-1, with 7 bases lining up with TRBD2. This CDR3 spans 16 amino acids. Germline V gene data show CDR1 as SGHAT and CDR2 as FQNNGV. The ends lost 1 base at V and 6 bases at J; junction bases unmatched: 9. CDR3 coding DNA: TGTGCCAGCAGCTTAGGTATGGCGGGGGTACTCAATGAGCAGTTCTTC. It specifies CASSLGMAGVLNEQFF.

This chain joins TRBV12-3 or TRBV12-4 and TRBJ1-5; D not certain. Trimming pared 3 bases from V and 1 base from J, leaving 4 bases between. The CDR3 is 13 amino acids. Here the CDR3 DNA reads TGTGCCAGCAGTTTTCTCAGCAATCAGCCCCAGCATTTT. This translates into CASSFLSNQPQHF.